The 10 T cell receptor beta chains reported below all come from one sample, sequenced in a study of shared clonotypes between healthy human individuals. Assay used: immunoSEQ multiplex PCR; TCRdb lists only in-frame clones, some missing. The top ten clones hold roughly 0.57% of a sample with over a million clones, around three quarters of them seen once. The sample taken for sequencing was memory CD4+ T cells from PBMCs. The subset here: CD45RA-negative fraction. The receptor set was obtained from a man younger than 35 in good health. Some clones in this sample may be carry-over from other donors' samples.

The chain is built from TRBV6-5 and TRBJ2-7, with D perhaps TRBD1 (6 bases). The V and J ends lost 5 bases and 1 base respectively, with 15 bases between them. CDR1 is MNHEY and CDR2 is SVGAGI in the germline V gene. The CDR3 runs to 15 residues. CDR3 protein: CASSKYQGSSYEQYF. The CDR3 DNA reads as TGTGCCAGCAGTAAATATCAGGGGAGTTCCTACGAGCAGTACTTC.

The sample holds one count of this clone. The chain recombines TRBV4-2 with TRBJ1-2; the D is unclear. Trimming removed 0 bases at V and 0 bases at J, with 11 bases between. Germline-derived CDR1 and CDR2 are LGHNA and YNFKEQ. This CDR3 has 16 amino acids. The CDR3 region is CASSQDLGNPNYGYTF. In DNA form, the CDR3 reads TGTGCCAGCAGCCAAGATTTGGGGAATCCTAACTATGGCTACACCTTC.

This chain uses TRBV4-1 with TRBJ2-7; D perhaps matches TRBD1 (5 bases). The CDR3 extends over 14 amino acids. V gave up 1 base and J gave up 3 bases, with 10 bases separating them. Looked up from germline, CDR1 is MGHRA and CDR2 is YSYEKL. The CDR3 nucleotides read TGCGCCAGCAGCCAAGGCACAGGTTACTACGAGCAGTACTTC. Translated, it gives CASSQGTGYYEQYF.

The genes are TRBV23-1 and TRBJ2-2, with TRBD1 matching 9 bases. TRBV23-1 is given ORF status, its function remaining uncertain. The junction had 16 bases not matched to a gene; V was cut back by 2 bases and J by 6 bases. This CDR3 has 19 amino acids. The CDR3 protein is CASSQQQGASSDAPGELFF. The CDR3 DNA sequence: TGCGCCAGCAGTCAACAACAGGGGGCTTCGTCGGACGCCCCCGGGGAGCTGTTTTTT.

The CDR3 spells CATSRDVSHGELFF. CDR3 sequence (DNA): TGTGCCACCAGCAGAGATGTTTCCCACGGGGAGCTGTTTTTT. V gene TRBV15 combines with J gene TRBJ2-2; D not resolved. The CDR3 runs to 14 residues. V was shortened by 0 bases and J by 7 bases, with 9 bases between the two germline ends. Germline-derived CDR1 and CDR2 are LNHNV and YYDKDF (reference sequence).

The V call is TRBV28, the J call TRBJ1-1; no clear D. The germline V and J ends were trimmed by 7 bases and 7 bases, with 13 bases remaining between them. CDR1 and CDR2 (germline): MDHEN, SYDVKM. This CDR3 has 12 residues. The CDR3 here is CASKTAPGEAFF. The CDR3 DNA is TGTGCCAGCAAAACAGCACCCGGTGAAGCTTTCTTT.

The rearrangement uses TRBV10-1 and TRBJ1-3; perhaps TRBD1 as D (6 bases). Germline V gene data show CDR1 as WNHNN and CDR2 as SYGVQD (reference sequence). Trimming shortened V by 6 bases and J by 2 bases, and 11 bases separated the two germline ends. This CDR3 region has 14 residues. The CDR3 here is CASSPGTTGNTIYF. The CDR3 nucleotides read TGCGCCAGCAGCCCCGGGACAACTGGAAACACCATATATTTT.

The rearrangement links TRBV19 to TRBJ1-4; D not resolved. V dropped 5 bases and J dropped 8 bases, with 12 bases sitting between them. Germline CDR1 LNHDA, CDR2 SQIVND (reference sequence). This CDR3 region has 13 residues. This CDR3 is CASSLEKAEKLFF. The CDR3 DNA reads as TGTGCCAGTAGTCTCGAGAAGGCGGAAAAACTGTTTTTT.

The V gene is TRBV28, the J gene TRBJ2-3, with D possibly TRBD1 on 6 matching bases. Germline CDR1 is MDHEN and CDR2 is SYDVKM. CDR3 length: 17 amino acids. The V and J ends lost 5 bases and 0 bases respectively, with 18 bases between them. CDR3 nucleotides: TGTGCCAGCAGTACCCACCCCATGGACAGAAGCACAGATACGCAGTATTTT. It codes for CASSTHPMDRSTDTQYF.

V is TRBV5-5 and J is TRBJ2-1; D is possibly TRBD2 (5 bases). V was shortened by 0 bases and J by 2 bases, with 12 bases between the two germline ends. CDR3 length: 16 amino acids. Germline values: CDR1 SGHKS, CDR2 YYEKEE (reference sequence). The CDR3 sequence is CASSLARAIPYNEQFF. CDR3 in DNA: TGTGCCAGCAGCTTGGCGAGGGCAATCCCCTACAATGAGCAGTTCTTC.